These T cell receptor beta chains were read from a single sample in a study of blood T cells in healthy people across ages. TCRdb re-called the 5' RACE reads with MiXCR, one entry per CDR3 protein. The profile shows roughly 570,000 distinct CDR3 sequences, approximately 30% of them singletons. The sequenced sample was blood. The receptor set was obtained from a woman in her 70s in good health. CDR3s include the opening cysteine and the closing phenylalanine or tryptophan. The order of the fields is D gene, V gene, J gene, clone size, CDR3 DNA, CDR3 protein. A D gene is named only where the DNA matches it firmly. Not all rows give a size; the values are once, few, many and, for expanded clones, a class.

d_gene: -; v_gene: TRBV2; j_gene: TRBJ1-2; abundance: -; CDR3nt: TGTGCCAGCAGTGACGGGGCCTTCGGGGGCTACACCTTC; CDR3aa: CASSDGAFGGYTF
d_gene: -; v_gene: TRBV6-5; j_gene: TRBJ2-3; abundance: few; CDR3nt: TGTGCCAGCAGTTACTCGGACAGCGCTAGCACAGATACGCAGTATTTT; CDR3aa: CASSYSDSASTDTQYF
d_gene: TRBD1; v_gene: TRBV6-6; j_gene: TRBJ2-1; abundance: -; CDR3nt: TGTGCCAGCAGTTCCTTAGGACAGGGAACAAATGAGCAGTTCTTC; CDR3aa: CASSSLGQGTNEQFF
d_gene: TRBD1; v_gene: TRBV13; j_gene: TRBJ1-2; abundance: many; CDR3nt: TGTGCCACACTTCCAAGGGGACAGGGGCATGGCTACACCTTC; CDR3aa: CATLPRGQGHGYTF
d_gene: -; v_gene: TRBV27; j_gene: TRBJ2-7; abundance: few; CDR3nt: TGTGCCAGAAAACCGGGACTCGCCTACGAGCAGTACTTC; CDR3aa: CARKPGLAYEQYF
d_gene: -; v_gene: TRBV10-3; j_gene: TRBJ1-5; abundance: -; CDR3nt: TGTGCCATCAGGACTAGCGGGGATGGCACAGATACGCAGCATTTT; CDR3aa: CAIRTSGDGTDTQHF
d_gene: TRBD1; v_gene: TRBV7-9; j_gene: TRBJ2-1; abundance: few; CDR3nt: TGTGCCAGCAGCGGCACCAGCTGGGACAGGGGATCCTACAATGAGCAGTTCTTC; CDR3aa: CASSGTSWDRGSYNEQFF
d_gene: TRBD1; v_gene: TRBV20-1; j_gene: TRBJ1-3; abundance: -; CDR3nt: TGCAGTGCTAGTTGGGGACAGGGTCGGGGAAACACCATATATTTT; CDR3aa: CSASWGQGRGNTIYF
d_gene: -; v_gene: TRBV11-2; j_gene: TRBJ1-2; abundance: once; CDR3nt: TGTGCCAGCAGCCGGGGAGACAGTTGGGACTATGGCTACACCTTC; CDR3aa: CASSRGDSWDYGYTF
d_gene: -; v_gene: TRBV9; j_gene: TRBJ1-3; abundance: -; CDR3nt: TGTGCCAGCAGCCCCTCCGAACAGAGGAGAAACACCATATATTTT; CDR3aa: CASSPSEQRRNTIYF
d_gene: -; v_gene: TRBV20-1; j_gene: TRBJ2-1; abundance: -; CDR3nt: TGCAGTGCTAGAACTGGGGGCCAAGAGCAGTTCTTC; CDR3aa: CSARTGGQEQFF
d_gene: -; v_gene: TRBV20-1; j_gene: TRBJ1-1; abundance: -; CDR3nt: TGCAGTGCTAGAGACCCACAGAAAATGAACACTGAAGCTTTCTTT; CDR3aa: CSARDPQKMNTEAFF
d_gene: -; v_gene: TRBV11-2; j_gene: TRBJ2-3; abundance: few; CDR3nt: TGTGCCAGCAGCTTACTGGGGGGCACAGATACGCAGTATTTT; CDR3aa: CASSLLGGTDTQYF
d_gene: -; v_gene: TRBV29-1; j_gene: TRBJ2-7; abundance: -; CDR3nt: TGCAGCGTTGGGGCCCCCCTAGGGAGCTCCTACGAGCAGTACTTC; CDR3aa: CSVGAPLGSSYEQYF
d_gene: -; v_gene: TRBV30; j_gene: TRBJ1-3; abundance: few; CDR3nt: TGTGCCTGGACTGCGGACCGAGTCTCTGGAAACACCATATATTTT; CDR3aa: CAWTADRVSGNTIYF
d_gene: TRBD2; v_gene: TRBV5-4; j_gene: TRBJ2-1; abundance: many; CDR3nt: TGTGCCAGCAGCAAAGGGGGGACTAGCGTCAATGAGCAGTTCTTC; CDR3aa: CASSKGGTSVNEQFF
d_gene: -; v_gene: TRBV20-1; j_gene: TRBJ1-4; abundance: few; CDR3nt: TGCAGTGCTTCAACTAATGAAAAACTGTTTTTT; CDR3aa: CSASTNEKLFF
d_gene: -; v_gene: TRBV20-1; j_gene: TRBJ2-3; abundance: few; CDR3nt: TGCAGTGCCCCGGACCGGCGGGGCGGTACGCAGTATTTT; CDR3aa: CSAPDRRGGTQYF
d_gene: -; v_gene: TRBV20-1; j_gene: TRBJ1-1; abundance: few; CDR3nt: TGCAGTGCTAACGTTCGGGGGAAAGTCGACACTGAAGCTTTCTTT; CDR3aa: CSANVRGKVDTEAFF
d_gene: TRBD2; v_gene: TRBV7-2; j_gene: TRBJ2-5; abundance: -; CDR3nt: TGTGCCAGCAGCCTTACCGGGACTAGTCCCTTTTCAGAGACCCAGTACTTC; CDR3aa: CASSLTGTSPFSETQYF
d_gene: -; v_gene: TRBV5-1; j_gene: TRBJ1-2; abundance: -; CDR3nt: TGCGCCAGCAGCTTGGAGGGGCCCCCGCCCCTGTATGGCTACACCTTC; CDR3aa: CASSLEGPPPLYGYTF
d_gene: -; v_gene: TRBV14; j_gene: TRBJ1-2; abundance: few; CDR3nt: TGTGCCAGCAGCCAAGACCGCCAGCCGGTGGTTCAGGGCTACACCTTC; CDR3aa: CASSQDRQPVVQGYTF
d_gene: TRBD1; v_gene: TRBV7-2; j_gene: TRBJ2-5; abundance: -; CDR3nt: TGTGCCAGCAGCTTTAAGACAGGGAAGGTGACCCAGTACTTC; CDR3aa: CASSFKTGKVTQYF
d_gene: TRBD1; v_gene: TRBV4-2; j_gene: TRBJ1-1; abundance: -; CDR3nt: TGTGCCAGCAGCCAAGATAGGGGGGGACAGCTGAACACTGAAGCTTTCTTT; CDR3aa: CASSQDRGGQLNTEAFF
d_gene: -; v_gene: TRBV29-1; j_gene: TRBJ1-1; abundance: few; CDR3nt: TGCAGCGTTACAGGGAAAAGGGTCAACACTGAAGCTTTCTTT; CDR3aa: CSVTGKRVNTEAFF
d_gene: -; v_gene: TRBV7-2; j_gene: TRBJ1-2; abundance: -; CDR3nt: TGTGCCAGCAGCTTCGGCAGGGGAAGAGGGACCTTC; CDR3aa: CASSFGRGRGTF
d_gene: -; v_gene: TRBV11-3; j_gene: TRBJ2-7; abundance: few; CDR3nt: TGTGCCAGCAGCTTAGATGCCCAGATAGGGCGGAACGAGCAGTACTTC; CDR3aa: CASSLDAQIGRNEQYF
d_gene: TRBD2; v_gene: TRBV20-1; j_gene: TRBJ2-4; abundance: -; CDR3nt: TGCAGTGCTAGATTAGCGGGGGGGAACATTCAGTACTTC; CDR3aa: CSARLAGGNIQYF
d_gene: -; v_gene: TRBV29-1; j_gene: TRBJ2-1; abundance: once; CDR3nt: TGCAGCGTTGCCCGGGATTATGAGCAGTTCTTC; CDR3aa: CSVARDYEQFF
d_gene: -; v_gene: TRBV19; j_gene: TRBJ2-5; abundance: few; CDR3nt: TGTGCCAGTAGTATCGTTCTGTTTGAGGACCAAGAGACCCAGTACTTC; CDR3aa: CASSIVLFEDQETQYF
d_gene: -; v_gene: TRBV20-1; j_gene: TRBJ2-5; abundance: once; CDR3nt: TGCAGTGCGCCACCCCCCGGGGTGGAGACCCAGTACTTC; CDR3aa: CSAPPPGVETQYF
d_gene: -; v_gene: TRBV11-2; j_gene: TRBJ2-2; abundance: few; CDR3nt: TGTGCCAGCAGCTTAGGGGGCGGGTCCTACACCGGGGAGCTGTTTTTT; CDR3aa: CASSLGGGSYTGELFF
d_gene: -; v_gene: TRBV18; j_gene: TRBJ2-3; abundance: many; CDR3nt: TGTGCCAGCTCAGACCGGGACTCCACAGATACGCAGTATTTT; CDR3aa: CASSDRDSTDTQYF
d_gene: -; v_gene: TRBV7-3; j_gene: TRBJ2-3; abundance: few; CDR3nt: TGTGCCCACAGCATGGCAGCCACAGATACGCAGTATTTT; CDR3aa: CAHSMAATDTQYF
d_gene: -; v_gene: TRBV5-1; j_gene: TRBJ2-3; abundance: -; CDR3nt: TGCGCCAGCAGCTCCGGGGCAGCTCCCTCCACAGATACGCAGTATTTT; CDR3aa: CASSSGAAPSTDTQYF
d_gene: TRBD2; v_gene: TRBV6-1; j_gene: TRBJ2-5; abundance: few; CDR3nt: TGTGCCAGCAGGTCCGGAAAGCGGGGGGGCCTCGAGACCCAGTACTTC; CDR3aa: CASRSGKRGGLETQYF
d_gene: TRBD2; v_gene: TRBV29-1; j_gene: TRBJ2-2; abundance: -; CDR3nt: TGCAGTGTCCACCGCGGGGGGGCCGGCACCGGGGAGCTGTTTTTT; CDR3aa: CSVHRGGAGTGELFF
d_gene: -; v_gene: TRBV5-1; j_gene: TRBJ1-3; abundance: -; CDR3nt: TGCGCCAGCAGCCCCCAACAGGGAGGTGGAAACACCATATATTTT; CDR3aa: CASSPQQGGGNTIYF
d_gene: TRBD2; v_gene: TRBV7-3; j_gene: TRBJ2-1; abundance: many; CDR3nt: TGTGCCAGCAGCTTAATCGGTAGAAGCGGGGGTGAGCAGTTCTTC; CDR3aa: CASSLIGRSGGEQFF
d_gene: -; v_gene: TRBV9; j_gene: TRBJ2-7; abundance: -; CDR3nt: TGTGCCAGCAGCGTAGATCCAGCGAGATCCTACGAGCAGTACTTC; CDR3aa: CASSVDPARSYEQYF
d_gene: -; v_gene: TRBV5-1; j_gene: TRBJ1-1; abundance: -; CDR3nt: TGCGCCAGCAGCCCCCTGGGGCCAAAAAACACTGAAGCTTTCTTT; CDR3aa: CASSPLGPKNTEAFF
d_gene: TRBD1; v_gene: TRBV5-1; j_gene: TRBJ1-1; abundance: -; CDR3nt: TGCGCCAGCAGCTCCTCGAGAGGGACAGGGGGCCGACAAGCTTTCTTT; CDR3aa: CASSSSRGTGGRQAFF
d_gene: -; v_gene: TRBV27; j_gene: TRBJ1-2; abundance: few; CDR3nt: TGTGTCAGCAGTCTATCCCGGACAGTTTCGGGCTACACCTTC; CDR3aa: CVSSLSRTVSGYTF
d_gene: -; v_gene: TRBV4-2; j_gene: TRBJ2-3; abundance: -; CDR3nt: TGTGCCAGCAGCCCCTCGGCGGGGAGCACAGATACGCAGTATTTT; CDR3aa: CASSPSAGSTDTQYF
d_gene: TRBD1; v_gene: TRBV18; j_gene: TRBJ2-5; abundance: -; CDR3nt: TGTGCCAGCTCACCATCCTTGACAGGGGGTAAAGAGACCCAGTACTTC; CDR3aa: CASSPSLTGGKETQYF
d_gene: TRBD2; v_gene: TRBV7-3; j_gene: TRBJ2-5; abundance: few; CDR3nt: TGTGCCAGCAGCTTAGCGGGGGGCCAGACCCAGTACTTC; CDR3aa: CASSLAGGQTQYF
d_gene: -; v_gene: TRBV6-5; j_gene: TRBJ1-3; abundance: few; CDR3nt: TGTGCCAGCAGTCCAGGAGGCGGGAGTGGAAACACCGTATATTTT; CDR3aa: CASSPGGGSGNTVYF
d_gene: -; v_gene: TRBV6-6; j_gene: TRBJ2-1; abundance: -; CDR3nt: TGTGCCAGCAGTTACGAGAGCGGCAGCTCCTACAATGAGCAGTTCTTC; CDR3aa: CASSYESGSSYNEQFF
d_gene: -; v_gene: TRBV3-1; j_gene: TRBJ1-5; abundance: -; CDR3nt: TGTGCCAGCAGCCAAGATGGAGACACTGGGAGCAATCAGCCCCAGCATTTT; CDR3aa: CASSQDGDTGSNQPQHF